The 20 T cell receptor beta chains reported below all come from one sample, sequenced in a study of T-cell reconstitution after alpha-beta-depleted transplantation in children. The TCRbeta library was prepared with unique molecular identifiers. In TCRdb, the PCR reads were re-called with MiXCR into one record per CDR3 protein. The sample has hundreds of thousands of distinct CDR3 sequences, about 12% seen once; the top ten hold about 2.6%. Sequences were derived from PBMCs from the stem cell graft donor, sampled from the stem cell graft. Source of these receptors: a human donor who donated a stem cell graft to a child with acute lymphoblastic leukemia.

This clonotype was found many times. The chain recombines TRBV20-1 with TRBJ1-1; TRBD1 might be the D (6 bases). Germline loops: CDR1 DFQATT, CDR2 SNEGSKA (reference sequence). This CDR3 contains 12 residues. The ends were cut back, 3 bases at V and 7 bases at J, with 12 bases in the middle. DNA of the CDR3: TGCAGTGCTAGCAGGGGTTCGGATGAAGCTTTCTTT. It codes for CSASRGSDEAFF.

In its sample, this clonotype was seen many times. The genes are TRBV7-9 and TRBJ1-6, with D tentatively TRBD1 (6 bases). The CDR3 extends over 15 amino acids. Between the trimmed V and J ends, which lost 4 bases and 4 bases, there was a span of 11 bases. Looked up from germline, CDR1 is SEHNR and CDR2 is FQNEAQ (reference sequence). The DNA for the CDR3 is TGTGCCAGCAGCTCGCAGGGGTCTTATAATTCACCCCTCCACTTT. Protein product: CASSSQGSYNSPLHF.

This clonotype was seen at least ten times. The chain carries TRBV12-3 or TRBV12-4 and TRBJ2-7; 8 bases align to TRBD2. The CDR3 totals 14 residues. Germline trimming cut 5 bases from V and 4 bases from J; bases unmatched to any gene: 7. The CDR3 is CASSHPGLDYEQYF. CDR3 sequence (DNA): TGTGCCAGCAGTCACCCGGGACTAGATTACGAGCAGTACTTC.

This clonotype was detected ten times or more. This sequence joins TRBV27 and TRBJ2-1; D is possibly TRBD1 (5 bases). The CDR3 runs to 13 residues. V was clipped by 8 bases and J by 6 bases, with 14 bases between them. Looked up from germline, CDR1 is MNHEY and CDR2 is SMNVEV (reference sequence). The chain's CDR3 is CASRLMQGNEQFF. CDR3 coding DNA: TGTGCCAGCCGCCTCATGCAGGGCAATGAGCAGTTCTTC.

This clonotype was counted many times. The rearrangement uses TRBV2 and TRBJ2-5, with D unclear. Per the germline V gene, CDR1 is SNHLY and CDR2 is FYNNEI. This CDR3 comprises 16 residues. The V and J ends lost 0 bases and 2 bases respectively, with 13 bases between them. CDR3 DNA: TGTGCCAGCAGTGAAGCGCTTCTGATATCACAAGAGACCCAGTACTTC. This codes for CASSEALLISQETQYF.

There are many counts of this clonotype. The chain uses TRBV3-1 and TRBJ1-1; D is unclear. The ends were cut back, 7 bases at V and 0 bases at J, with 15 bases in the middle. CDR3 length: 15 amino acids. Germline V gene data show CDR1 as LGHDT and CDR2 as YNNKEL (reference sequence). This chain's CDR3 is CASTANPALNTEAFF. The CDR3 nucleotides are TGTGCCAGCACTGCAAACCCGGCGCTGAACACTGAAGCTTTCTTT.

This clonotype was seen repeatedly, ten times or more. The gene calls are TRBV12-3 or TRBV12-4 and TRBJ2-7; D unclear. The V and J ends lost 0 bases and 2 bases respectively, with 11 bases between them. The CDR3 is 15 amino acids. The CDR3 protein is CASSLASGPAYEQYF. The DNA of the CDR3 is TGTGCCAGCAGTTTAGCGTCCGGACCAGCCTACGAGCAGTACTTC.

This clonotype was seen ten or more times. This chain links TRBV5-1 with TRBJ1-6, with unresolved D. The CDR3 has 12 amino acids. Germline V gene sequence: CDR1 SGHRS, CDR2 YFSETQ. Trimming shortened V by 3 bases and J by 8 bases, and 6 bases separated the two germline ends. The CDR3 DNA reads as TGCGCCAGCAGCTCAGTGGATTCACCCCTCCACTTT. Its translation is CASSSVDSPLHF.

This clonotype was recorded many times. V usage is TRBV20-1 and J usage is TRBJ2-3, with D perhaps assigned TRBD1 or TRBD2 (5 bases each). V shed 0 bases and J shed 8 bases, with 18 bases lying between them. Germline CDR1 reads DFQATT; CDR2 reads SNEGSKA (reference sequence). CDR3 length: 15 residues. The CDR3 bases are TGCAGTGCTAGAGATTCAGGGACGTCGGAGGCTACGCAGTATTTT. This translates into CSARDSGTSEATQYF.

There are many counts of this clonotype. J is TRBJ1-1 and V is TRBV5-1, with D perhaps matching TRBD1 (5 bases). Trimming pared 4 bases from V and 0 bases from J, leaving 16 bases between. The germline gives CDR1 SGHRS, CDR2 YFSETQ. CDR3 length: 16 residues. CDR3 loop: CASSPGGWGMNTEAFF. The CDR3 DNA reads TGCGCCAGCAGCCCGGGAGGTTGGGGCATGAACACTGAAGCTTTCTTT.

This clonotype was counted at least ten times. The rearrangement links TRBV5-1 to TRBJ2-1; the match to TRBD1 covers 8 bases. The CDR3 is 13 residues long. Germline V CDR1 and CDR2: SGHRS, YFSETQ. V was pared by 2 bases and J by 7 bases, with 2 bases of the junction left unmatched. This CDR3 reads CASSLDRGNEQFF. The CDR3 DNA reads TGCGCCAGCAGCTTAGACAGGGGTAATGAGCAGTTCTTC.

Many counts were recorded for this clonotype. The gene calls are TRBV18 and TRBJ1-4, with unresolved D. The germline V gene encodes CDR1 KGHSH and CDR2 LQKENI. The V gene lost 0 bases and the J gene lost 8 bases, with 7 bases spanning the gap. CDR3 size: 13 residues. For the CDR3, the DNA is TGTGCCAGCTCACCACCGGATCTGGAAAAACTGTTTTTT. Its translation is CASSPPDLEKLFF.

The table lists this clonotype with many counts. The gene calls are TRBV4-3 and TRBJ1-1; D remains ambiguous. Germline CDR1 LGHNA, CDR2 YSLEER. The CDR3 consists of 15 residues. Trimming removed 4 bases at V and 8 bases at J, with 20 bases between. The CDR3 region is CASSPKISGLVEAFF. For the CDR3, the DNA is TGCGCCAGCAGCCCCAAGATATCAGGATTGGTAGAAGCTTTCTTT.

In this sample, this clonotype turned up many times. Here the CDR3 reads CASSSPEGTSGKNEQFF. The CDR3 DNA reads TGTGCCAGCAGCTCTCCTGAGGGGACTAGCGGGAAGAATGAGCAGTTCTTC. This sequence joins TRBV27 and TRBJ2-1; 13 bases match TRBD2. CDR3 length: 17 amino acids. From germline, CDR1 is MNHEY and CDR2 SMNVEV (reference sequence). V shed 6 bases, J shed 7 bases, and the junction held 12 bases outside the gene matches.

This sequence joins TRBV20-1 and TRBJ2-7, with 7 bases fitting TRBD1. Looked up from germline, CDR1 is DFQATT and CDR2 is SNEGSKA (reference sequence). The V segment lost 4 bases and the J segment 2 bases; nucleotides outside the gene matches: 8. The CDR3 contains 14 residues. This CDR3 is CSAKLDRPAYEQYF. The CDR3 DNA sequence: TGCAGTGCTAAACTGGACAGGCCCGCCTACGAGCAGTACTTC.

This clonotype has at least ten counts. The chain couples TRBV20-1 to TRBJ2-5, with TRBD1 identical over 7 bases. V lost 6 bases, J lost 2 bases, and 6 bases stayed unmatched. Germline-derived CDR1 and CDR2 are DFQATT and SNEGSKA (reference sequence). The CDR3 totals 13 residues. CDR3 residues: CSAEPGQQETQYF. The CDR3 coding sequence is TGCAGTGCGGAACCGGGACAGCAAGAGACCCAGTACTTC.

The chain couples TRBV5-1 to TRBJ1-4; perhaps TRBD1 as D (6 bases). This CDR3 region has 15 residues. Germline V lookup: CDR1 SGHRS, CDR2 YFSETQ. Trimming took off 4 bases at V and 8 bases at J, with 18 bases between the two ends. The CDR3 DNA reads TGCGCCAGCAGCCCGCTCCCCGGGGGCCAGGAAAAACTGTTTTTT. It specifies CASSPLPGGQEKLFF. Full variable domain (outside the CDR3, taken from reference TRBV5-1 and TRBJ1-4): KAGVTQTPRYLIKTRGQQVTLSCSPISGHRSVSWYQQTPGQGLQFLFEYFSETQRNKGNFPGRFSGRQFSNSRSEMNVSTLELGDSALYLCASSPLPGGQEKLFFGSGTQLSVL.

There are many counts of this clonotype. The chain recombines TRBV6-5 with TRBJ1-5, with 9 nucleotides matching TRBD1. V lost 0 bases to trimming and J lost 5 bases; unmatched junction nucleotides: 5. From germline, CDR1 is MNHEY and CDR2 SVGAGI. CDR3 size: 16 residues. The DNA of the CDR3 is TGTGCCAGCAGTTACTCCAGGAACAGGGGGCATCAGCCCCAGCATTTT. Its translation: CASSYSRNRGHQPQHF.

This clonotype was observed a handful of times. This chain connects TRBV4-3 to TRBJ2-6; tentatively, D is TRBD1 (6 bases). The germline V gene has CDR1 LGHNA and CDR2 YSLEER. Between the trimmed V and J ends, which lost 2 bases and 0 bases, there was a span of 14 bases. The CDR3 is made up of 18 amino acids. DNA of the CDR3: TGCGCCAGCAGCCAAAGGTGGGACACCGTCTCTGGGGCCAACGTCCTGACTTTC. It encodes CASSQRWDTVSGANVLTF.

This clonotype was picked up many times. The CDR3 here is CASRPRQGHEQYF. In DNA form, the CDR3 reads TGTGCCAGCAGACCCCGACAGGGACACGAGCAGTACTTC. This chain links TRBV28 with TRBJ2-7; TRBD1 matches 7 bases. Germline V gene data show CDR1 as MDHEN and CDR2 as SYDVKM. Trimming removed 6 bases from V and 5 bases from J; junction bases left unmatched: 7. The CDR3 has 13 residues.